These T cell receptor beta chains were read from a single sample in a study of blood T cell repertoires in COVID-19. Profiled with immunoSEQ multiplex PCR; TCRdb holds only in-frame clones, not every one. Of 200,000 to 250,000 clones listed, approximately 85% are singletons. Sequenced input: PBMCs or T cells enriched from blood (not recorded which). These receptors came from a woman aged 45-65 years with acute COVID-19. The CDR3 runs from the conserved cysteine through the conserved F or W. The order of the fields is clone size, J gene, D gene, V gene, CDR3 protein, CDR3 DNA. A D gene is named only where the DNA matches it firmly. The size field is filled for only some rows; it gives once, few, many or a size class.

clone_size: NA
j_call: TRBJ1-2
d_call: TRBD1
v_call: TRBV5-6
cdr3_aa: CASRVDREGGYTF
cdr3_nt: TGTGCCAGCAGGGTGGACAGGGAGGGTGGCTACACCTTC

clone_size: NA
j_call: TRBJ1-5
d_call: NA
v_call: TRBV23-1
cdr3_aa: CASSHSTTGSQPQHF
cdr3_nt: TGCGCCAGCAGTCATTCGACTACAGGGAGTCAGCCCCAGCATTTT

clone_size: NA
j_call: TRBJ1-1
d_call: NA
v_call: TRBV6-1
cdr3_aa: CASSELQGGAEAFF
cdr3_nt: TGTGCCAGCAGTGAACTCCAGGGAGGCGCTGAAGCTTTCTTT

clone_size: NA
j_call: TRBJ2-5
d_call: TRBD2
v_call: TRBV18
cdr3_aa: CASSPLAGGFQETQYF
cdr3_nt: TGTGCCAGCTCACCCCTAGCGGGGGGCTTCCAAGAGACCCAGTACTTC

clone_size: NA
j_call: TRBJ1-1
d_call: NA
v_call: TRBV3-1/TRBV3-2
cdr3_aa: CASSPQDAGPHTEAFF
cdr3_nt: TGTGCCAGCAGCCCACAAGATGCGGGACCCCACACTGAAGCTTTCTTT

clone_size: NA
j_call: TRBJ2-7
d_call: NA
v_call: TRBV7-9
cdr3_aa: CASSRGGGSEQYF
cdr3_nt: TGTGCCAGCAGTAGGGGTGGGGGGTCCGAGCAGTACTTC

clone_size: few
j_call: TRBJ1-1
d_call: NA
v_call: TRBV4-2
cdr3_aa: CASSQDIAGGWTEAFF
cdr3_nt: TGTGCCAGCAGCCAAGATATTGCTGGGGGCTGGACTGAAGCTTTCTTT

clone_size: NA
j_call: TRBJ1-1
d_call: NA
v_call: TRBV5-1
cdr3_aa: CASSSAGGAEAFF
cdr3_nt: TGCGCCAGCAGCTCGGCGGGAGGCGCTGAAGCTTTCTTT

clone_size: few
j_call: TRBJ2-1
d_call: NA
v_call: TRBV19
cdr3_aa: CASSIGGDYNEQFF
cdr3_nt: TGTGCCAGTAGTATAGGGGGGGACTACAATGAGCAGTTCTTC

clone_size: NA
j_call: TRBJ1-1
d_call: NA
v_call: TRBV5-1
cdr3_aa: CASSLGAGGFNTEAFF
cdr3_nt: TGCGCCAGCAGCTTGGGGGCAGGAGGGTTTAACACTGAAGCTTTCTTT

clone_size: NA
j_call: TRBJ1-4
d_call: NA
v_call: TRBV3-1/TRBV3-2
cdr3_aa: CASSPSLSPTNEKLFF
cdr3_nt: TGTGCCAGCAGTCCTTCCTTGTCTCCAACTAATGAAAAACTGTTTTTT

clone_size: NA
j_call: TRBJ1-4
d_call: TRBD1
v_call: TRBV3-1/TRBV3-2
cdr3_aa: CASSQTGTGFEKLFF
cdr3_nt: TGTGCCAGCAGCCAAACCGGGACAGGATTTGAAAAACTGTTTTTT

clone_size: NA
j_call: TRBJ2-1
d_call: TRBD1
v_call: TRBV6-6
cdr3_aa: CASSLRDREDEQFF
cdr3_nt: TGTGCCAGCAGCCTCCGGGACAGGGAAGATGAGCAGTTCTTC

clone_size: NA
j_call: TRBJ2-3
d_call: NA
v_call: TRBV6-5
cdr3_aa: CASSYSRPGTRSVF
cdr3_nt: TGTGCCAGCAGTTACTCCCGACCGGGAACGAGGTCAGTTTTT

clone_size: NA
j_call: TRBJ1-2
d_call: TRBD1
v_call: TRBV10-3
cdr3_aa: CAISRQGGDGYTF
cdr3_nt: TGTGCCATCAGCCGACAGGGGGGGGATGGCTACACCTTC

clone_size: NA
j_call: TRBJ2-5
d_call: NA
v_call: TRBV5-1
cdr3_aa: CASSPQSNGGVETQYF
cdr3_nt: TGCGCCAGCAGCCCTCAGTCGAATGGGGGCGTAGAGACCCAGTACTTC

clone_size: NA
j_call: TRBJ2-7
d_call: TRBD2
v_call: TRBV7-2
cdr3_aa: CASSLGAGGNEQYF
cdr3_nt: TGTGCCAGCAGCTTAGGGGCGGGGGGGAACGAGCAGTACTTC

clone_size: few
j_call: TRBJ2-7
d_call: NA
v_call: TRBV18
cdr3_aa: CASSPGSQGTYEQYF
cdr3_nt: TGTGCCAGCTCACCAGGGAGTCAGGGGACCTACGAGCAGTACTTC

clone_size: NA
j_call: TRBJ1-2
d_call: TRBD1
v_call: TRBV6-1
cdr3_aa: CASSELSAGTALNYGYTF
cdr3_nt: TGTGCCAGCAGTGAATTAAGCGCGGGGACAGCTCTTAACTATGGCTACACCTTC

clone_size: NA
j_call: TRBJ1-5
d_call: NA
v_call: TRBV10-3
cdr3_aa: CAISAEDNQPQHF
cdr3_nt: TGTGCCATCAGTGCGGAGGACAATCAGCCCCAGCATTTT

clone_size: NA
j_call: TRBJ2-7
d_call: TRBD2
v_call: TRBV25-1
cdr3_aa: CASSEKGGGAFSYEQYF
cdr3_nt: TGTGCCAGCAGTGAAAAGGGCGGGGGGGCCTTCTCCTACGAGCAGTACTTC

clone_size: NA
j_call: TRBJ1-4
d_call: NA
v_call: TRBV21-1
cdr3_aa: CASSKVGGGGTVNEKLFF
cdr3_nt: TGTGCCAGCAGCAAAGTTGGGGGTGGTGGGACAGTTAATGAAAAACTGTTTTTT

clone_size: once
j_call: TRBJ1-4
d_call: TRBD1
v_call: TRBV7-8
cdr3_aa: CASSPPGGINEKLFF
cdr3_nt: TGTGCCAGCAGCCCGCCAGGGGGGATTAATGAAAAACTGTTTTTT

clone_size: NA
j_call: TRBJ2-7
d_call: NA
v_call: TRBV6-5
cdr3_aa: CASSYEGGRYEQYF
cdr3_nt: TGTGCCAGCAGTTATGAGGGGGGGAGGTACGAGCAGTACTTC

clone_size: NA
j_call: TRBJ2-7
d_call: TRBD2
v_call: TRBV19
cdr3_aa: CATRGDFYEQYF
cdr3_nt: TGTGCCACCCGGGGGGACTTCTACGAGCAGTACTTC

clone_size: few
j_call: TRBJ2-3
d_call: TRBD2
v_call: TRBV4-1
cdr3_aa: CASSHPSGGGATDTQYF
cdr3_nt: TGCGCCAGCAGCCACCCCTCGGGCGGGGGGGCGACAGATACGCAGTATTTT

clone_size: NA
j_call: TRBJ1-6
d_call: TRBD1
v_call: TRBV4-3
cdr3_aa: CASSQELGTENSPLHF
cdr3_nt: TGCGCCAGCAGCCAAGAGTTAGGGACAGAAAATTCACCCCTCCACTTT

clone_size: NA
j_call: TRBJ1-1
d_call: TRBD1
v_call: TRBV2
cdr3_aa: CASSEWGQGNTEAFF
cdr3_nt: TGTGCCAGCAGTGAATGGGGACAGGGGAACACTGAAGCTTTCTTT

clone_size: once
j_call: TRBJ1-5
d_call: NA
v_call: TRBV19
cdr3_aa: CASKEFDQPQHF
cdr3_nt: TGTGCCTCGAAGGAGTTCGATCAGCCCCAGCATTTT

clone_size: NA
j_call: TRBJ1-3
d_call: TRBD1
v_call: TRBV3-1/TRBV3-2
cdr3_aa: CASSPWTGSGNTIYF
cdr3_nt: TGTGCCAGCAGCCCCTGGACAGGGTCTGGAAACACCATATATTTT

clone_size: NA
j_call: TRBJ1-2
d_call: NA
v_call: TRBV7-2
cdr3_aa: CASSARDSGYGYTF
cdr3_nt: TGTGCCAGCAGCGCCAGGGATTCCGGCTATGGCTACACCTTC

clone_size: few
j_call: TRBJ1-2
d_call: NA
v_call: TRBV30
cdr3_aa: CSSSLGADYGYTF
cdr3_nt: TGTTCTTCCTCTTTGGGGGCAGACTATGGCTACACCTTC

clone_size: NA
j_call: TRBJ2-1
d_call: TRBD2
v_call: TRBV5-1
cdr3_aa: CASSGAGDSYNEQFF
cdr3_nt: TGCGCCAGCAGCGGAGCGGGGGACTCCTACAATGAGCAGTTCTTC

clone_size: NA
j_call: TRBJ1-4
d_call: TRBD1
v_call: TRBV12-3/TRBV12-4
cdr3_aa: CASSRQGNEKLFF
cdr3_nt: TGTGCCAGCAGCCGACAGGGGAATGAAAAACTGTTTTTT

clone_size: NA
j_call: TRBJ1-1
d_call: NA
v_call: TRBV6-5
cdr3_aa: CASSYSTREAFF
cdr3_nt: TGTGCCAGCAGTTACTCGACTAGAGAAGCTTTCTTT

clone_size: once
j_call: TRBJ1-3
d_call: NA
v_call: TRBV6-2/TRBV6-3
cdr3_aa: CASSLSADSTGNTIYF
cdr3_nt: TGTGCCAGCAGCCTCTCGGCAGACTCAACTGGAAACACCATATATTTT

clone_size: NA
j_call: TRBJ1-2
d_call: TRBD1
v_call: TRBV7-9
cdr3_aa: CASSSEGQRINYGYTF
cdr3_nt: TGTGCCAGCAGCTCCGAGGGACAGAGAATTAACTATGGCTACACCTTC

clone_size: once
j_call: TRBJ1-1
d_call: TRBD1
v_call: TRBV5-4
cdr3_aa: CASRNRDSEAFF
cdr3_nt: TGTGCCAGCAGAAATCGGGACAGTGAAGCTTTCTTT

clone_size: NA
j_call: TRBJ2-7
d_call: NA
v_call: TRBV7-6
cdr3_aa: CASSLRTGPHEQYF
cdr3_nt: TGTGCCAGCAGCTTAAGAACAGGGCCCCACGAGCAGTACTTC

clone_size: NA
j_call: TRBJ2-4
d_call: TRBD1
v_call: TRBV19
cdr3_aa: CASTEDRADIQYF
cdr3_nt: TGTGCCAGTACTGAGGACAGGGCGGACATTCAGTACTTC

clone_size: once
j_call: TRBJ1-5
d_call: TRBD1
v_call: TRBV19
cdr3_aa: CASGTGETNQPQHF
cdr3_nt: TGTGCCAGTGGGACAGGCGAGACAAATCAGCCCCAGCATTTT

clone_size: NA
j_call: TRBJ2-5
d_call: NA
v_call: TRBV18
cdr3_aa: CASSPPGETQYF
cdr3_nt: TGTGCCAGCTCACCACCCGGGGAGACCCAGTACTTC

clone_size: NA
j_call: TRBJ1-5
d_call: NA
v_call: TRBV6-1
cdr3_aa: CASSEGASGQPQHF
cdr3_nt: TGTGCCAGCAGTGAAGGGGCGTCGGGACAGCCCCAGCATTTT

clone_size: NA
j_call: TRBJ1-2
d_call: NA
v_call: TRBV29-1
cdr3_aa: CSVDSQVSGYTF
cdr3_nt: TGCAGCGTTGATTCACAGGTCTCTGGCTACACCTTC

clone_size: NA
j_call: TRBJ2-3
d_call: NA
v_call: TRBV27
cdr3_aa: CASSTQTGLSTDTQYF
cdr3_nt: TGTGCCAGCAGTACCCAGACTGGTCTTAGCACAGATACGCAGTATTTT

clone_size: once
j_call: TRBJ1-2
d_call: TRBD1
v_call: TRBV4-3
cdr3_aa: CASRMTGAGGYTF
cdr3_nt: TGCGCCAGCAGAATGACAGGGGCAGGTGGCTACACCTTC

clone_size: medium-sized
j_call: TRBJ1-6
d_call: NA
v_call: TRBV4-3
cdr3_aa: CASSQIEDSPLHF
cdr3_nt: TGCGCCAGCAGCCAAATCGAGGATTCACCCCTCCACTTT

clone_size: NA
j_call: TRBJ2-7
d_call: NA
v_call: TRBV5-6
cdr3_aa: CASSLLGRSGRSYEQYF
cdr3_nt: TGTGCCAGCAGCTTGCTAGGACGGTCAGGGCGATCCTACGAGCAGTACTTC